This TCR beta chain was retrieved from a study of tumor-infiltrating lymphocytes in localized non-small cell lung cancer. Turning to the study itself: Patients included smokers and never-smokers with various histologies, some sampled after neoadjuvant chemotherapy. Resected tumor was paired with non-adjacent uninvolved lung from the same patient. Broader study findings: Technical variation could not be separated from intratumor heterogeneity here. No T-cell fraction difference was seen between IM1 and IM2 tumors.

For this clone: What it binds is unknown.

TCRdb's table, derived via immunoSEQ multiplex PCR, lists solely in-frame clones and lacks some. The profile shows some 17,000 clones, 65% to 85% of them singletons. The sequencing input was uninvolved lung tissue not adjacent to the tumor. This sequence originates from a human donor with non-small cell lung cancer.

The CDR3 sequence is CASVAAYEQYF. The CDR3 DNA sequence: TGTGCCAGCGTGGCGGCCTACGAGCAGTACTTC. The V and J genes are TRBV6-1 and TRBJ2-7, with D unclear. Germline assignment: CDR1 MNHNS and CDR2 SASEGT. The CDR3 consists of 11 residues. V was pared by 8 bases and J by 2 bases, with 7 bases between.